The rows below give T cell receptor beta chains drawn from one sample of a study of STAT3 mutations in large granular lymphocyte leukemia. The protocol was immunoSEQ multiplex PCR, while the TCRdb copy is restricted to in-frame clones and leaves out a portion. Of 1,500 to 2,000 clones in the sample, roughly 30% were seen once. Sequencing was done on a sample of peripheral blood mononuclear cells. Source of these receptors: a male patient between 50 and 60 years old with T-cell large granular lymphocyte leukemia. Some clones in this sample may be carry-over from other donors' samples. The conserved cysteine and the conserved F or W are not part of the CDR3 here.

V: TRBV7-9; CDR3: ASSDDRGPKQY
V: TRBV7-9; CDR3: ASSSGLARNTGELF
V: TRBV30; CDR3: AWSDRDRGFHEQY
V: TRBV18; CDR3: ASSPPQGVTQY
V: TRBV5-1; CDR3: ASSLAESTDTQY
V: TRBV7-9; CDR3: ASSLGQGALSTEAF
V: TRBV6-6; CDR3: ASSLGQGVTDTQY
V: TRBV2; CDR3: ASSRGELSNQPQH
V: TRBV5-4; CDR3: ASSLGTGYGYT
V: TRBV5-1; CDR3: ASSRTELNEKLF
V: TRBV7-9; CDR3: ASHIGSYNEQF
V: TRBV25-1; CDR3: ASSVRGGANTGELF
V: TRBV7-9; CDR3: ASSVRGSRTGELF
V: TRBV30; CDR3: AWSRGAGDTDTQY
V: TRBV28; CDR3: ATSPTGGPIKYNEQF
V: TRBV28; CDR3: ASSSVGYEQY
V: TRBV25-1; CDR3: ASRPGGSLEQY
V: TRBV18; CDR3: ASSPLSTGGPSGNTIY
V: TRBV4-1; CDR3: ASSQVQASQETQY
V: TRBV12-5; CDR3: ASGTGTGVYEQY
V: TRBV18; CDR3: ASSEQSRETQY
V: TRBV5-1; CDR3: ASSLVEGETQY
V: TRBV5-3; CDR3: ASSLEGNTEAF
V: TRBV29-1; CDR3: SVKTAGGNQPQH
V: TRBV6-5; CDR3: ASSYSDRGRHEQY
V: TRBV27; CDR3: ASSFTIAGELF
V: TRBV6-5; CDR3: AGAGGTSYEQY
V: TRBV6-6; CDR3: ASSLGGANVLT
V: TRBV7-9; CDR3: ASSQEGETQY
V: TRBV27; CDR3: ARSLGQGTYEQY
V: TRBV5-1; CDR3: ASSPMVTAYNEQF
V: TRBV30; CDR3: ALGPNEQF
V: TRBV12-5; CDR3: ASGLRVETDTQY
V: TRBV27; CDR3: ASSLGSGANTDTQY
V: TRBV2; CDR3: ASRGMEQY
V: TRBV25-1; CDR3: ASSEVVEQRSSEQY
V: TRBV18; CDR3: ASSPSGQGEVARETQY
V: TRBV5-4; CDR3: ASSHDLAGAFTDTQY
V: TRBV27; CDR3: ASSQGLTMPGTRVEQY
V: TRBV27; CDR3: ASSQGQANSNQPQH
V: TRBV29-1; CDR3: SVVVPLSNQPQH